A single sample is the source of the 17 T cell receptor beta chains below, sequenced in a study of T cells in Graves' hyperthyroidism and ophthalmopathy. RNA transcripts yielded amplified TCR beta CDR3 regions. The study used the HTBI primer set for a first-round RT-PCR of the TCR CDR3. TCRdb processed the multiplex PCR reads anew with MiXCR; each CDR3 protein has one entry. The sample shows about 350,000 distinct CDR3 sequences, about 18% of them seen only once. The material sequenced was blood. These receptors were taken from a woman in her late teens or twenties with Graves' hyperthyroidism.

At least ten counts were recorded for this clonotype. The V gene is TRBV7-8, the J gene TRBJ1-1, with D perhaps TRBD1 (5 bases). The germline V and J ends were trimmed by 2 bases and 0 bases, with 13 bases remaining between them. The CDR3 is 16 residues long. CDR1 and CDR2 from the germline V gene are SGHVS and FQNEAQ. CDR3 loop: CASSLRGRLMNTEAFF. The CDR3 coding sequence is TGTGCCAGCAGCTTACGGGGACGACTGATGAACACTGAAGCTTTCTTT. Filled out from reference TRBV7-8 and TRBJ1-1, the complete variable domain reads GAGVSQSPRYKVAKRGQDVALRCDPISGHVSLFWYQQALGQGPEFLTYFQNEAQLDKSGLPSDRFFAERPEGSVSTLKIQRTQQEDSAVYLCASSLRGRLMNTEAFFGQGTRLTVV.

This rearrangement joins TRBV2 to TRBJ2-2, with 11 bases matching TRBD2. CDR1 SNHLY and CDR2 FYNNEI come from the germline V gene. The V gene end was trimmed by 7 bases and the J gene end by 5 bases; junction bases not matched to a gene: 9. CDR3 size: 16 residues. The CDR3 nucleotides read TGTGCCAGCATGTGGATAGCGGGGGGGCCGACCGGGGAGCTGTTTTTT. Residues: CASMWIAGGPTGELFF.

This clonotype was picked up many times. The rearrangement links TRBV4-1 to TRBJ2-5; D is possibly TRBD2 (6 bases). In germline, CDR1 is MGHRA, CDR2 YSYEKL. The V gene lost 3 bases and the J gene lost 0 bases, with 11 bases spanning the gap. This CDR3 has 15 amino acids. CDR3 sequence: CASSHSGTHQETQYF. The CDR3 coding sequence is TGCGCCAGCAGCCATAGCGGAACCCACCAAGAGACCCAGTACTTC.

A few counts support this clonotype. This sequence joins TRBV11-1 and TRBJ1-2; D is possibly TRBD1 (5 bases). There are 16 residues in the CDR3. Germline V gives CDR1 SGHAT, CDR2 FQDESV (reference sequence). Trimming cost V 4 bases and J 1 base, with 16 bases left between them. CDR3 bases: TGTGCCAGCAGCTCTCTCGGGCAGGGTGATAACTATGGCTACACCTTC. Its protein is CASSSLGQGDNYGYTF.

This clonotype was picked up many times. This chain uses TRBV12-5 with TRBJ1-1; D unclear. The CDR3 sequence is 13 residues long. Trimming took off 3 bases at V and 4 bases at J, with 9 bases between the two ends. Germline V gene data show CDR1 as LGHNT and CDR2 as FRNRAP. In DNA, the CDR3 is TGTGCTAGTGGTTTCAGCGCCAGCACTGAAGCTTTCTTT. Protein sequence: CASGFSASTEAFF.

In its sample, this clonotype was seen a few times. The V and J genes are TRBV7-2 and TRBJ2-5; the match to TRBD2 covers 8 bases. Germline V CDR1 and CDR2: SGHTA, FQGNSA. CDR3 size: 16 residues. Germline trimming cut 5 bases from V and 5 bases from J; bases unmatched to any gene: 13. CDR3 nucleotide sequence: TGTGCCAGCAGCACCCGGGGGGGGGGGCCGCCTGAGACCCAGTACTTC. It encodes CASSTRGGGPPETQYF.

This clonotype was counted at least ten times. V is TRBV2 and J is TRBJ2-5; no clear D. Per the germline V gene, CDR1 is SNHLY and CDR2 is FYNNEI. The CDR3 is 15 residues long. V lost 5 bases and J 4 bases, leaving 17 bases between the germline ends. CDR3 residues: CASSLYKGMRETQYF. CDR3 DNA: TGTGCCAGCAGTCTGTATAAGGGTATGAGAGAGACCCAGTACTTC.

This clonotype was seen at least ten times. This chain uses TRBV28 with TRBJ2-7; weak D call: TRBD1 (6 bases). Deletions cut 3 bases from V and 0 bases from J, with 21 bases between. This CDR3 is built from 18 residues. Per germline, CDR1 MDHEN and CDR2 SYDVKM. The CDR3 sequence: CASSFGDTGLHSSYEQYF. The CDR3 DNA follows: TGTGCCAGCAGTTTTGGGGACACGGGCCTCCATAGCTCCTACGAGCAGTACTTC. Using reference TRBV28 and TRBJ2-7 for the parts outside the CDR3, the full variable domain is DVKVTQSSRYLVKRTGEKVFLECVQDMDHENMFWYRQDPGLGLRLIYFSYDVKMKEKGDIPEGYSVSREKKERFSLILESASTNQTSMYLCASSFGDTGLHSSYEQYFGPGTRLTVT.

In this sample, this clonotype turned up a few times. This chain connects TRBV12-3 or TRBV12-4 to TRBJ2-2; TRBD1 matches at 8 bases. The CDR3 has 18 residues. V trimming: 5 bases; J trimming: 6 bases; junction bases outside the gene matches: 17. CDR3 amino acids: CASSPPPGTGYIPGELFF. CDR3 in DNA: TGTGCCAGCAGTCCCCCCCCCGGGACAGGTTATATTCCCGGGGAGCTGTTTTTT.

This clonotype was counted ten times or more. The chain links TRBV11-2 to TRBJ2-2; TRBD2 agrees at 8 bases. The CDR3 sequence is 16 residues long. The junction had 8 bases not matched to a gene; V was cut back by 3 bases and J by 5 bases. Germline loops: CDR1 SGHAT, CDR2 FQNNGV. The CDR3 is CASSFQAASGTGELFF. As DNA, the CDR3 is TGTGCCAGCAGCTTTCAGGCGGCTAGCGGGACCGGGGAGCTGTTTTTT.

A word on this clonotype: It may be a read error: a sequence one base away is much more abundant. The V and J genes are TRBV10-3 and TRBJ1-1; D might be TRBD1 (6 bases). The V gene lost 7 bases and the J gene lost 1 base, with 10 bases spanning the gap. CDR3 length: 13 residues. Germline V gene sequence: CDR1 ENHRY, CDR2 SYGVKD. CDR3 bases: TGTGCCATCACGGGGGCAGGGAACACTGAAGCTTTCTTT. Amino acids: CAITGAGNTEAFF.

This clonotype was found a few times. This chain links TRBV20-1 with TRBJ1-1; a possible D gene is TRBD1 (6 bases). The CDR3 contains 14 residues. Trimming took off 1 base at V and 0 bases at J, with 9 bases between the two ends. The germline CDR1 and CDR2 sequences are DFQATT and SNEGSKA (reference sequence). The CDR3 coding sequence is TGCAGTGCTAGAGCGGACAGTCTGAACACTGAAGCTTTCTTT. It specifies CSARADSLNTEAFF.

This clonotype was detected many times. The J gene is TRBJ1-5, the V gene TRBV2; perhaps TRBD1 as D (6 bases). The CDR3 runs 15 residues. Germline CDR1 reads SNHLY; CDR2 reads FYNNEI. Trimming removed 7 bases from V and 5 bases from J, with 18 bases in between. The DNA for the CDR3 is TGTGCCAGCAATCTCGATGGGCAGGGGCATCAGCCCCAGCATTTT. Amino acid sequence: CASNLDGQGHQPQHF. The full variable domain, with the rest looked up from reference TRBV2 and TRBJ1-5, is EPEVTQTPSHQVTQMGQEVILRCVPISNHLYFYWYRQILGQKVEFLVSFYNNEISEKSEIFDDQFSVERPDGSNFTLKIRSTKLEDSAMYFCASNLDGQGHQPQHFGDGTRLSIL.

This clonotype was picked up many times. This rearrangement joins TRBV6-1 to TRBJ2-7; TRBD2 might be the D (7 bases). Per the germline V gene, CDR1 is MNHNS and CDR2 is SASEGT. Trimming pared 6 bases from V and 0 bases from J, leaving 18 bases between. This CDR3 region has 16 residues. CDR3 sequence: CASSSWGGGSSYEQYF. Here the CDR3 DNA reads TGTGCCAGCAGCTCCTGGGGCGGGGGCTCCTCCTACGAGCAGTACTTC.

The J gene is TRBJ1-5, the V gene TRBV11-2; D is unresolved. Trimming removed 5 bases at V and 0 bases at J, with 14 bases between. Per the germline V gene, CDR1 is SGHAT and CDR2 is FQNNGV. This CDR3 comprises 16 residues. The CDR3 reads CASSPPRLVSNQPQHF. In DNA, the CDR3 is TGTGCCAGCAGCCCGCCTAGGTTGGTTAGCAATCAGCCCCAGCATTTT.

V is TRBV6-5 and J is TRBJ1-1; D gene unclear. CDR1 is MNHEY, CDR2 SVGAGI, per germline. CDR3 length equals 13 residues. V lost 2 bases to trimming and J lost 2 bases, with 6 bases between them. The CDR3 loop reads CASSYTPNTEAFF. In nucleotides, the CDR3 is TGTGCCAGCAGTTACACACCAAACACTGAAGCTTTCTTT.

This clonotype was detected a few times. Written as DNA, the CDR3 is TGTGCCAGCTCACCCCCTAATTCCTACGAGCAGTACTTC. Translated: CASSPPNSYEQYF. The chain uses TRBV18 and TRBJ2-7; D is undetermined. V lost 3 bases and J lost 1, with 7 bases in between. The CDR3 spans 13 residues. Germline V gene lookup returns CDR1 KGHSH and CDR2 LQKENI.